Presented here are 10 T cell receptor beta chains from one specimen sequenced in a study of control samples from healthy donors and cancer patients (dated by TCRdb to about 2020). To prepare the library, the immunoSEQ multiplex PCR assay was applied. TCRdb took over this immuneACCESS table, retaining in-frame rearrangements with V and J assigned. Such tables are incomplete; in checked studies, under half of the missing clones stem from an unresolved V gene, and the remainder is unexplained. A total of roughly 120,000 clones appear in this sample, around nine tenths of them only once. The ten largest clonotypes hold roughly 3.2% of the sample. The sample was blood. These receptors were obtained from a man aged 50 or older in good health.

This rearrangement joins TRBV7-9 to TRBJ2-7; D might be TRBD2 (6 bases). V lost 2 bases to trimming and J lost 3 bases, with 17 bases between them. The germline CDR1 and CDR2 sequences are SEHNR and FQNEAQ (reference sequence). The CDR3 contains 16 residues. CDR3 in amino acids: CASSLTAGFALYEQYF. The CDR3, as DNA: TGTGCCAGCAGCTTAACGGCGGGATTTGCCCTCTACGAGCAGTACTTC.

This chain's CDR3 is CSVVTGANVLTF. In DNA form, the CDR3 reads TGCAGCGTTGTAACTGGGGCCAACGTCCTGACTTTC. V gene TRBV29-1 combines with J gene TRBJ2-6, with D unresolved. The CDR3 totals 12 residues. V was cut by 4 bases and J by 2 bases, with 3 bases left in between. Looked up from germline, CDR1 is SQVTM and CDR2 is ANQGSEA.

Concerning this clone itself: A junction boundary mismatches the germline segment, possibly from a read error. The chain is built from TRBV6-1 and TRBJ1-1; D perhaps matches TRBD1 (5 bases). Germline V gene data show CDR1 as MNHNS and CDR2 as SASEGT. The CDR3 length is 12 residues. The chain's CDR3 is CASSDYRHETFF. DNA of the CDR3: TGTGCCAGCAGTGATTACAGGCATGAAACTTTCTTT.

The chain is built from TRBV3-1 (or the pseudogene TRBV3-2) and TRBJ2-1; 8 nucleotides agree with TRBD2. The CDR3 has 16 amino acids. V lost 6 bases, J lost 4 bases, and 11 bases stayed unmatched. The germline gives CDR1 LGHDT, CDR2 YNNKEL (reference sequence). This CDR3 reads CASRPTGRGAYNEQFF. The CDR3 bases are TGTGCCAGCAGGCCAACGGGGCGGGGGGCTTACAATGAGCAGTTCTTC.

V usage is TRBV6-2 or TRBV6-3 and J usage is TRBJ2-3, with a weak D call TRBD2 (6 bases). Germline CDR1 MNHEY, CDR2 SVGEGT. With 6 bases removed from V and 2 bases from J, the gap between germline ends came to 18 bases. The CDR3 is made up of 16 amino acids. CDR3 region: CASSLGTLPTTDTQYF. CDR3 sequence (DNA): TGTGCCAGCAGCTTAGGGACTTTACCGACCACAGATACGCAGTATTTT.

The rearrangement joins TRBV10-1 to TRBJ1-1; D might be TRBD1 (5 bases). V was cut by 7 bases and J by 1 base, with 13 bases left in between. Germline CDR1 reads WNHNN; CDR2 reads SYGVQD (reference sequence). This CDR3 contains 14 residues. The CDR3 reads CASTLLGGNTEAFF. CDR3 nucleotides: TGCGCCAGCACTCTGCTCGGGGGGAACACTGAAGCTTTCTTT.

The V call is TRBV9, the J call TRBJ2-1; 13 bases map to TRBD2. Germline V lookup: CDR1 SGDLS, CDR2 YYNGEE. The junction had 7 bases not matched to a gene; V was cut back by 0 bases and J by 7 bases. The CDR3 spans 17 residues. CDR3 loop: CASSVATSGGASNEQFF. The CDR3 DNA reads TGTGCCAGCAGCGTAGCTACTAGCGGGGGGGCCTCGAATGAGCAGTTCTTC.

J is TRBJ1-2 and V is TRBV30, with D tentatively TRBD1 (5 bases). Germline V gene sequence: CDR1 GTSNPN, CDR2 SVGIG (reference sequence). The V end lost 4 bases, the J end lost 10 bases, and 13 bases lay between the germline ends. CDR3 size: 11 residues. This chain's CDR3 is CAWTGGVDYTF. The DNA of the CDR3 is TGTGCCTGGACGGGGGGTGTGGACTACACCTTC.

The chain has TRBV5-1 and TRBJ1-1, with 7 positions matching TRBD1. The CDR3 has 14 amino acids. V lost 6 bases and J lost 0; bases outside the gene matches: 5. CDR1 is SGHRS and CDR2 is YFSETQ in the germline V gene. This CDR3 is CASTLTGLNTEAFF. The CDR3 DNA is TGCGCCAGCACTTTGACAGGGCTGAACACTGAAGCTTTCTTT. Using reference TRBV5-1 and TRBJ1-1 for the parts outside the CDR3, the full variable domain is KAGVTQTPRYLIKTRGQQVTLSCSPISGHRSVSWYQQTPGQGLQFLFEYFSETQRNKGNFPGRFSGRQFSNSRSEMNVSTLELGDSALYLCASTLTGLNTEAFFGQGTRLTVV.

This chain uses TRBV5-8 with TRBJ1-5, with 10 bases aligning to TRBD1. Germline lookup yields CDR1 SGHTS and CDR2 YDEGEE. The J segment lost 4 bases and the V segment lost 1 base, leaving 5 bases of the junction unmatched. There are 16 residues in the CDR3. CDR3 DNA sequence: TGTGCCAGCAGCTTGATAGGGACAGGGGCGAATCAGCCCCAGCATTTT. Translating gives CASSLIGTGANQPQHF.